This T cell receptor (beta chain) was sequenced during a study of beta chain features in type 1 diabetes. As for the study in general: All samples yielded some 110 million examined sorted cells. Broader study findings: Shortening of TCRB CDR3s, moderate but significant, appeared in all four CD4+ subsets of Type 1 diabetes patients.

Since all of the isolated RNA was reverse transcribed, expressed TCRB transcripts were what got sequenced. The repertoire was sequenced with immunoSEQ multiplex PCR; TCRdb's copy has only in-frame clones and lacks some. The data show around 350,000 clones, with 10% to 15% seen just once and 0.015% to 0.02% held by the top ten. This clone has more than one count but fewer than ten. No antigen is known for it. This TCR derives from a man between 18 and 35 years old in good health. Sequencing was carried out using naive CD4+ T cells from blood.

For the CDR3, the DNA is TGTGCTAGCTCGACAGGGCTTAGCAATCAGCCCCAGCATTTT. Residues: CASSTGLSNQPQHF. This chain connects TRBV12-5 to TRBJ1-5, with 7 bases matching TRBD1. The J segment lost 0 bases and the V segment lost 9 bases, leaving 5 bases of the junction unmatched. Germline assignment: CDR1 LGHNT and CDR2 FRNRAP. The CDR3 consists of 14 residues.